These 30 T cell receptor beta chains were sequenced from one sample in a study of CD8+ T cells in alopecia areata. Isolated RNA was reverse transcribed into cDNA used as the sequencing template. Profiled with immunoSEQ multiplex PCR; TCRdb holds only in-frame clones, not every one. Counted here are about 140,000 clones, about 47% occurring once; the ten biggest clones make up 0.99%. This specimen consisted of CD4+ T cells sorted from blood, obtained at week 0. The receptors come from a human donor with alopecia areata.

This rearrangement joins TRBV28 to TRBJ1-2, with 7 bases identical to TRBD1. The CDR3 loop spans 14 amino acids. Germline V gene sequence: CDR1 MDHEN, CDR2 SYDVKM. J lost 4 bases, V lost 2 bases, and 4 bases had no gene match. The CDR3 loop reads CASSLTGEVYGYTF. CDR3 DNA sequence: TGTGCCAGCAGTTTAACAGGGGAGGTCTATGGCTACACCTTC.

V is TRBV29-1 and J is TRBJ1-1; D is uncertain. The germline V gene has CDR1 SQVTM and CDR2 ANQGSEA. Trimming stripped 4 bases from V and 8 bases from J, with 17 bases between. This CDR3 region has 13 residues. The CDR3: CSVVHLLAQEAFF. In DNA, the CDR3 is TGCAGCGTTGTACACCTGCTTGCTCAAGAAGCTTTCTTT.

This chain links TRBV4-1 with TRBJ1-4; TRBD1 matches 11 bases. The trim removed 3 bases at V and 7 bases at J, leaving 7 bases unmatched. The CDR3 covers 16 residues. CDR1 is MGHRA and CDR2 is YSYEKL in the germline V gene. The CDR3 loop reads CASSHPAGTGGEKLFF. CDR3 nucleotides: TGCGCCAGCAGCCATCCGGCCGGGACAGGGGGTGAAAAACTGTTTTTT.

The gene calls are TRBV2 and TRBJ1-1, with D tentatively TRBD1 (6 bases). Trimming took off 6 bases at V and 4 bases at J, with 18 bases between the two ends. Germline V lookup: CDR1 SNHLY, CDR2 FYNNEI. This CDR3 region has 15 residues. The CDR3 reads CASRRGASEGTEAFF. DNA of the CDR3: TGTGCCAGCAGGAGGGGGGCCTCGGAAGGCACTGAAGCTTTCTTT.

The rearrangement joins TRBV30 to TRBJ1-2; TRBD1 matches 8 bases. V lost 1 base to trimming and J lost 7 bases; unmatched junction nucleotides: 8. The germline gives CDR1 GTSNPN, CDR2 SVGIG (reference sequence). The CDR3 is 14 residues long. In DNA form, the CDR3 reads TGTGCCTGGAGTGAGGGGCAGGGGGCCGGTGGCTACACCTTC. It specifies CAWSEGQGAGGYTF.

The chain has TRBV2 and TRBJ1-2; D possibly corresponds to TRBD1 (6 bases). Trimming took off 6 bases at V and 0 bases at J, with 11 bases between the two ends. This CDR3 is built from 14 residues. CDR1 SNHLY and CDR2 FYNNEI come from the germline V gene. Here the CDR3 reads CASRTTGTNYGYTF. In DNA, the CDR3 is TGTGCCAGCAGAACAACAGGGACTAACTATGGCTACACCTTC.

This rearrangement joins TRBV29-1 to TRBJ2-7, with D perhaps assigned TRBD1 or TRBD2 (5 bases each). This CDR3 contains 13 residues. The V gene's germline CDR1 is SQVTM and CDR2 ANQGSEA. V lost 2 bases to trimming and J lost 4 bases, with 12 bases between them. The CDR3, as DNA: TGCAGCGTTGAATCAGCCTGGGGGTACGAGCAGTACTTC. Protein product: CSVESAWGYEQYF.

V is TRBV2 and J is TRBJ2-2; TRBD2 matches 8 bases. V lost 4 bases and J lost 2; bases outside the gene matches: 3. CDR1 and CDR2 from the germline V gene are SNHLY and FYNNEI. CDR3 length: 15 amino acids. CDR3 in amino acids: CASSVTSGNTGELFF. CDR3 coding DNA: TGTGCCAGCAGTGTAACTAGCGGTAACACCGGGGAGCTGTTTTTT.

The gene calls are TRBV19 and TRBJ2-3; D may be TRBD2 (5 bases). The V gene's germline CDR1 is LNHDA and CDR2 SQIVND (reference sequence). V lost 5 bases and J lost 11, with 14 bases in between. The CDR3 spans 12 residues. CDR3 bases: TGTGCCAGTAGTCTGGGAGCGGCATTGCAGTATTTT. Encoded protein: CASSLGAALQYF. Using reference TRBV19 and TRBJ2-3 for the parts outside the CDR3, the full variable domain is DGGITQSPKYLFRKEGQNVTLSCEQNLNHDAMYWYRQDPGQGLRLIYYSQIVNDFQKGDIAEGYSVSREKKESFPLTVTSAQKNPTAFYLCASSLGAALQYFGPGTRLTVL.

The chain is built from TRBV5-1 and TRBJ2-5, with no clear D. This CDR3 is built from 13 residues. Between the trimmed V and J ends, which lost 0 bases and 1 base, there was a span of 4 bases. CDR1 SGHRS and CDR2 YFSETQ come from the germline V gene. In DNA form, the CDR3 reads TGCGCCAGCAGCTTGGTAGTCCAAGAGACCCAGTACTTC. It specifies CASSLVVQETQYF.

The J gene is TRBJ2-7, the V gene TRBV23-1, with D possibly being TRBD1 or TRBD2 (5 bases each). TRBV23-1 has ORF status, its function being uncertain. The ends were cut back, 11 bases at V and 4 bases at J, with 30 bases in the middle. CDR3 length: 17 amino acids. The CDR3 loop reads CAGIISIGTVPFYEQYF. CDR3 DNA sequence: TGCGCCGGAATCATCTCCATCGGGACCGTCCCTTTTTACGAGCAGTACTTC.

The chain employs TRBV29-1 and TRBJ1-5; maybe TRBD1 (5 bases). The V gene's germline CDR1 is SQVTM and CDR2 ANQGSEA. This CDR3 has 13 amino acids. Trimming cost V 3 bases and J 9 bases, with 15 bases left between them. CDR3 protein: CSVDDGLGGPQHF. CDR3 sequence (DNA): TGCAGCGTTGATGACGGCTTGGGGGGGCCCCAGCATTTT.

This clone was counted a few times. The chain couples TRBV29-1 to TRBJ2-4; TRBD1 matches 7 bases. The length of the CDR3 is 15 residues. Trimming at V came to 7 bases and at J to 0 bases, leaving 9 bases not matched to a gene. CDR1 SQVTM and CDR2 ANQGSEA come from the germline V gene. The CDR3 sequence: CSALDTGVAKNIQYF. For the CDR3, the DNA is TGCAGCGCTCTCGATACAGGGGTAGCCAAAAACATTCAGTACTTC.

V and J are TRBV30 and TRBJ1-2; TRBD1 matches at 7 bases. This CDR3 is 12 amino acids long. Unmatched junction bases numbered 4, after V lost 5 bases and J lost 4 bases. The germline V gene has CDR1 GTSNPN and CDR2 SVGIG (reference sequence). Written as DNA, the CDR3 is TGTGCCTGGGGGGGACAGCTCTATGGCTACACCTTC. The encoded protein is CAWGGQLYGYTF.

This clone was observed a handful of times. The rearrangement uses TRBV18 and TRBJ1-1; D possibly corresponds to TRBD1 (5 bases). The germline V gene has CDR1 KGHSH and CDR2 LQKENI. Trimming left V 2 bases short and J 3 bases short, with 10 bases between. The CDR3 is made up of 14 amino acids. The CDR3 region has the DNA TGTGCCAGCTCACCATTGAAGGGGTACACTGAAGCTTTCTTT. This sequence encodes CASSPLKGYTEAFF.

V is TRBV2 and J is TRBJ1-5, with 7 bases fitting TRBD1. The CDR3 is 14 amino acids. V trimming: 5 bases; J trimming: 9 bases; junction bases outside the gene matches: 10. CDR1 SNHLY and CDR2 FYNNEI come from the germline V gene. CDR3: CASSYGQAGMPQHF. CDR3 DNA sequence: TGTGCCAGCAGTTACGGACAGGCCGGAATGCCCCAGCATTTT.

This chain connects TRBV27 to TRBJ1-5; D gene ambiguous. CDR1 MNHEY and CDR2 SMNVEV come from the germline V gene (reference sequence). The V end was cut by 5 bases, the J end by 10 bases, with 21 bases between. This CDR3 is 15 amino acids long. The CDR3 DNA reads as TGTGCCAGCAGTCCGACGGGTGCAGGCCAGATTCCCCAGCATTTT. As protein: CASSPTGAGQIPQHF.

This clone has just a few counts. The V and J genes are TRBV4-2 and TRBJ2-7, with 9 bases identical to TRBD1. Trimming took 4 bases from V and 2 from J; bases not matched to a gene: 9. This CDR3 spans 16 amino acids. CDR1 is LGHNA and CDR2 is YNFKEQ in the germline V gene. The CDR3 loop reads CASSRLGGQGPYEQYF. CDR3 nucleotides: TGTGCCAGCAGCCGACTGGGCGGACAGGGGCCCTACGAGCAGTACTTC.

This chain links TRBV27 with TRBJ2-5, with TRBD1 matching 10 bases. Germline-derived CDR1 and CDR2 are MNHEY and SMNVEV (reference sequence). V was pared by 5 bases and J by 5 bases, with 8 bases of the junction left unmatched. This CDR3 comprises 15 residues. CDR3: CASSQGQGVGETQYF. CDR3 nucleotide sequence: TGTGCCAGCAGTCAAGGACAGGGGGTAGGGGAGACCCAGTACTTC.

This clone turned up a few times. The chain links TRBV9 to TRBJ2-1; 10 bases agree with TRBD1. J was trimmed by 9 bases and V by 6 bases; bases with no gene match: 9. Germline V gene lookup returns CDR1 SGDLS and CDR2 YYNGEE. This CDR3 region has 14 residues. The CDR3 reads CASTKTGGWGEQFF. The CDR3, as DNA: TGTGCCAGCACCAAGACAGGGGGCTGGGGTGAGCAGTTCTTC.

This clone was picked up a small number of times. The gene calls are TRBV29-1 and TRBJ2-5; tentative D call: TRBD1 (6 bases). Trimming left V 5 bases short and J 0 bases short, with 10 bases between. The CDR3 is 13 amino acids. From germline, CDR1 is SQVTM and CDR2 ANQGSEA. In nucleotides, the CDR3 is TGCAGCGTTCGACAGGCGTACCAAGAGACCCAGTACTTC. Translating it yields CSVRQAYQETQYF.

This clone has just a few counts. The CDR3 DNA reads as TGTGCCAGCAGCCAGACTAGCGGGACAGTTCAAGAGACCCAGTACTTC. Translation: CASSQTSGTVQETQYF. V usage is TRBV4-2 and J usage is TRBJ2-5; TRBD2 agrees at 11 bases. Looked up from germline, CDR1 is LGHNA and CDR2 is YNFKEQ. J lost 2 bases, V lost 3 bases, and 5 bases had no gene match. CDR3 size: 16 residues.

The chain has TRBV15 and TRBJ2-4; TRBD2 matches 13 bases. CDR1 and CDR2 (germline): LNHNV, YYDKDF (reference sequence). The CDR3 has 16 amino acids. V lost 6 bases and J lost 7; bases outside the gene matches: 9. The CDR3 nucleotides read TGTGCCACCAGACCCGGGACTAGCGGGAACCGGAACATTCAGTACTTC. Its translation: CATRPGTSGNRNIQYF.

This sequence joins TRBV7-2 and TRBJ2-7; either TRBD1 or TRBD2 may supply D (5 bases each). The ends were cut back, 5 bases at V and 0 bases at J, with 11 bases in the middle. The V gene's germline CDR1 is SGHTA and CDR2 FQGNSA. This CDR3 comprises 14 residues. The CDR3 DNA follows: TGTGCCAGCAGCCTCCGGGGCCACTCCTACGAGCAGTACTTC. Protein: CASSLRGHSYEQYF.

This clone was counted between two and nine times. The rearrangement uses TRBV5-1 and TRBJ1-2; 8 bases are shared with TRBD1. This CDR3 has 14 amino acids. In germline, CDR1 is SGHRS, CDR2 YFSETQ. J was trimmed by 6 bases and V by 0 bases; bases with no gene match: 4. This chain's CDR3 is CASSLADREDGYTF. The CDR3 region has the DNA TGCGCCAGCAGCTTGGCGGACAGGGAAGATGGCTACACCTTC.

The V gene is TRBV29-1, the J gene TRBJ2-3; D not resolved. This CDR3 is built from 14 residues. V lost 1 base and J lost 4, with 12 bases in between. Germline V gives CDR1 SQVTM, CDR2 ANQGSEA. CDR3 nucleotides: TGCAGCGTTGAAGGTCGCCTAGTAGCAGATACGCAGTATTTT. This encodes CSVEGRLVADTQYF.

The chain uses TRBV4-1 and TRBJ2-7, with 8 bases aligning to TRBD2. V shed 1 base and J 0 bases; nucleotides not matched to a gene: 11. Germline assignment: CDR1 MGHRA and CDR2 YSYEKL. This CDR3 has 18 amino acids. CDR3 sequence reads: CASSQGYTSGLHSYEQYF. The CDR3 DNA sequence: TGCGCCAGCAGCCAAGGTTATACTAGCGGATTACACTCCTACGAGCAGTACTTC.

This clone was seen just once. V and J are TRBV7-3 and TRBJ2-1; D possibly corresponds to TRBD1 (5 bases). The germline V gene encodes CDR1 SGHTA and CDR2 FQGTGA. Trimming removed 2 bases at V and 4 bases at J, with 18 bases between. The CDR3 is 17 residues long. In DNA, the CDR3 is TGTGCCAGCAGCTTAGTGCTGGGCAGGGCAAATTACAATGAGCAGTTCTTC. It encodes CASSLVLGRANYNEQFF.

Regarding this clone: At one boundary the junction diverges from the germline segment, which might be a read error. The chain couples TRBV7-9 to TRBJ1-1, with TRBD1 identical over 8 bases. This CDR3 spans 13 amino acids. CDR1 and CDR2 (germline): SEHNR, FQNEAQ (reference sequence). This CDR3 is CASSLDRVTEAFF. The CDR3 DNA reads as TGTGCCAGCAGCCTGGACAGGGTGACTGAAGCCTTCTTT.

This chain links TRBV30 with TRBJ2-2; 7 nucleotides line up with TRBD1. In germline, CDR1 is GTSNPN, CDR2 SVGIG (reference sequence). The ends lost 2 bases at V and 8 bases at J; junction bases unmatched: 8. This CDR3 has 14 residues. CDR3 nucleotide sequence: TGTGCCTGGAGTACCGCTAGGGGGCAAGGGGAGCTGTTTTTT. Translating gives CAWSTARGQGELFF.